The rows below give T cell receptor beta chains drawn from one sample of a study of Tregs in tolerant kidney transplant recipients. Antigens for these TCRs are unknown. Libraries were prepared by immunoSEQ multiplex PCR; TCRdb keeps only in-frame clonotypes and omits some of them. This sample yields about 5,600 clones, of which 85% to 90% are seen a single time; less than 4.5% belongs to the top ten. Sequencing used Tregs from blood cultured with allogeneic cells, obtained before the transplant. All receptors come from a human patient who received a combined kidney and bone marrow transplant. Each CDR3 is given with its conserved first and last residue. Each record gives: D gene, J gene, V gene, clone size, CDR3 DNA, CDR3 protein. D genes are given only for firm matches. Rows give clone size only sometimes, using once, few, many, or a class for an expanded clone.

>NA|TRBJ1-3|TRBV7-8|NA
TGTGCCAGCACTGGCCGGCTGACGAGCTCTGGAAACACCATATATTTT
CASTGRLTSSGNTIYF
>NA|TRBJ2-7|TRBV11-2|NA
TGTGCCAGCAGCTTAGGCGGGCTATGGATCTACGAGCAGTACTTC
CASSLGGLWIYEQYF
>NA|TRBJ1-6|TRBV5-1|NA
TGCGCCAGCAGCTTGGAGCAGACCGCCGTTTCACCCCTCCACTTT
CASSLEQTAVSPLHF
>NA|TRBJ2-5|TRBV5-4|NA
TGTGCCAGCAGCTTACGGGCCGGGTCAGGGGAGACCCAGTACTTC
CASSLRAGSGETQYF
>NA|TRBJ2-1|TRBV6-1|once
TGTGCCAGCAGTGAATGGAGGACAGACTACAATGAGCAGTTCTTC
CASSEWRTDYNEQFF
>TRBD1|TRBJ1-2|TRBV6-9|NA
TGTGCCGCCCACAGGGGGCGTTATGGCTACACCTTC
CAAHRGRYGYTF
>NA|TRBJ2-3|TRBV18|NA
TGTGCCAGCTCACAGCAAGTGGCAGATACGCAGTATTTT
CASSQQVADTQYF
>NA|TRBJ1-1|TRBV6-4|NA
TGTGCCAGCAGTTTAGGGCCAGGGTTGAACACTGAAGCTTTCTTT
CASSLGPGLNTEAFF
>NA|TRBJ1-1|TRBV4-3|once
TGCGCCAGCACCCAGGGCAGTGAAGGGACTGAAGCTTTCTTT
CASTQGSEGTEAFF
>NA|TRBJ1-2|TRBV19|NA
TGTGCCAGTAGCCGCTCTAGGGGAGCGGGTAACTATGGCTACACCTTC
CASSRSRGAGNYGYTF
>NA|TRBJ2-1|TRBV11-2|NA
TGTGCCAGCAGCCTTGTCCAGTGGGTCTACAATGAGCAGTTCTTC
CASSLVQWVYNEQFF
>NA|TRBJ2-2|TRBV11-3|few
TGTGCCAGCAGCCCAAAGACCGGGGAGCTGTTTTTT
CASSPKTGELFF
>NA|TRBJ2-7|TRBV5-1|NA
TGCGCCAGCAGCTTGGTACCCTTAGGCGAGCAGTACTTC
CASSLVPLGEQYF
>NA|TRBJ2-1|TRBV5-1|NA
TGCGCCAGCGCCAGGGGGGAAGTATTCGGCAATGAGCAGTTCTTC
CASARGEVFGNEQFF
>TRBD1|TRBJ1-2|TRBV5-1|NA
TGCGCCAGCACCCTGACAGGGGAGTATGGCTACACCTTC
CASTLTGEYGYTF
>NA|TRBJ2-3|TRBV28|NA
TGTGCCAGCAGCCGGTCAGATACGCAGTATTTT
CASSRSDTQYF
>NA|TRBJ2-7|TRBV19|NA
TGTGCCAGTAGTATCGACGGCTACGAGCAGTACTTC
CASSIDGYEQYF
>TRBD1|TRBJ1-1|TRBV7-2|NA
TGTGCCAGCAGCTTAGCGGACAGGGGGCGCATAGCTTTCTTT
CASSLADRGRIAFF
>NA|TRBJ1-2|TRBV9|NA
TGTGCCAGCAGCGTAGGGACAGCTTCTAACTATGGCTACACCTTC
CASSVGTASNYGYTF
>TRBD1|TRBJ1-1|TRBV10-3|once
TGTGCCATCACCCCGGACAGGGGAAACGTGAACACTGAAGCTTTCTTT
CAITPDRGNVNTEAFF
>NA|TRBJ2-3|TRBV7-9|NA
TGTGCCAGCAGCTTTTGGGGCCACAGGGACAATACGCAGTATTTT
CASSFWGHRDNTQYF
>NA|TRBJ2-1|TRBV1|once
TGCACCAGCAGCCCTACGGGGGGCAGCGGGAGGGATATATGGGATGAGCAGTTCTTC
CTSSPTGGSGRDIWDEQFF
>NA|TRBJ2-7|TRBV7-2|NA
TGTGCCAGCAGCTTAGGACGGCTTACCCACCCAGGGGAGCAGTACTTC
CASSLGRLTHPGEQYF
>NA|TRBJ1-1|TRBV5-1|NA
TGCGCCAGCAGCTTGGGGGTATCAGGGATCACTGAAGCTTTCTTT
CASSLGVSGITEAFF
>NA|TRBJ2-7|TRBV5-1|NA
TGCGCCAGCAGCTTGGCCGGGTCCTACGAGCAGTACTTC
CASSLAGSYEQYF
>NA|TRBJ1-1|TRBV7-9|NA
TGTGCCAGCAGCTTGGTGACACCGAACACTGAAGCTTTCTTT
CASSLVTPNTEAFF
>TRBD2|TRBJ2-7|TRBV6-5|NA
TGTGCCAGCAGTTACTCGGGCCCGACTAGCTTGTACGAGCAGTACTTC
CASSYSGPTSLYEQYF
>NA|TRBJ2-7|TRBV7-6|NA
TGTGCCAGCAGCTTCCGGGAACAGGACAACTCCTACGAGCAGTACTTC
CASSFREQDNSYEQYF
>NA|TRBJ2-2|TRBV4-1|NA
TGCGCCAGCAGCCAATCGGGATCCTCTCGCGCCGGGGAGTTGTTTTTT
CASSQSGSSRAGELFF
>TRBD2|TRBJ2-7|TRBV27|NA
TGTGCCAGCAGTTTATCGCGGGAGAGGTACGAGCAGTACTTC
CASSLSRERYEQYF
>NA|TRBJ1-5|TRBV2|NA
TGTGCCAGCAGTGGACAGCCAAATCAGCCCCAGCATTTT
CASSGQPNQPQHF
>TRBD2|TRBJ2-5|TRBV9|once
TGTGCCAGCAGCGTCCGCCCCCTAGCGGGGGGCGTCGAGACCCAGTACTTC
CASSVRPLAGGVETQYF
>NA|TRBJ1-5|TRBV6-1|NA
TGTGCCAGCAGTTCCCGCAATCAGCCCCAGCATTTT
CASSSRNQPQHF
>NA|TRBJ2-2|TRBV11-2|NA
TGTGCCAGCAGCTTCGGGGGTAACACCGGGGAGCTGTTTTTT
CASSFGGNTGELFF
>NA|TRBJ1-1|TRBV5-6|NA
TGTGCCAGCAGACGGGTGGGAAACACTGAAGCTTTCTTT
CASRRVGNTEAFF
>NA|TRBJ1-1|TRBV30|NA
TGTGCCTGGACCGCGCACCAGCGGAACACTGAAGCTTTCTTT
CAWTAHQRNTEAFF